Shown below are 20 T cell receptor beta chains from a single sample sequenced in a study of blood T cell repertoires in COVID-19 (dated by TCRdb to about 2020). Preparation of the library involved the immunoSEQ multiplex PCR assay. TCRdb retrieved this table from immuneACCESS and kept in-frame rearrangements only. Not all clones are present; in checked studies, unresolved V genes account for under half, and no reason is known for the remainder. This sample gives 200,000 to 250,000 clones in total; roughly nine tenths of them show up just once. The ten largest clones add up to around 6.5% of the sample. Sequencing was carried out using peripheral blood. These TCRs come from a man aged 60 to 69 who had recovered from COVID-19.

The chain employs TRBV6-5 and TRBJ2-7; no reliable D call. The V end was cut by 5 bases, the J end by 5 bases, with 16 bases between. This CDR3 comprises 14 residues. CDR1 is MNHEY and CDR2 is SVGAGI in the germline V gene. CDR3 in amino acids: CASSLDKMRNEQYF. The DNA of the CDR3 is TGTGCCAGCAGTCTCGATAAGATGAGAAACGAGCAGTACTTC.

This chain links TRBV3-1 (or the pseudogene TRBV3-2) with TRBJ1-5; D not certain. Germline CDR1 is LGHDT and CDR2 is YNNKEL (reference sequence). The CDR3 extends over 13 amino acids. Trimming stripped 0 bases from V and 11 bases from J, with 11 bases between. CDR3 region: CASSQDRRGSQHF. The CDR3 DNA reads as TGTGCCAGCAGCCAAGATCGTAGAGGGTCCCAGCATTTT.

The CDR3 reads CASRREFGELFF. The CDR3 region has the DNA TGTGCCAGCAGGCGGGAGTTCGGGGAGCTGTTTTTT. The chain joins TRBV6-5 to TRBJ2-2; TRBD2 aligns across 7 bases. Germline CDR1 reads MNHEY; CDR2 reads SVGAGI. CDR3 length: 12 residues. After removal of 6 bases from V and 7 bases from J, the junction contained 2 bases not matched to a gene.

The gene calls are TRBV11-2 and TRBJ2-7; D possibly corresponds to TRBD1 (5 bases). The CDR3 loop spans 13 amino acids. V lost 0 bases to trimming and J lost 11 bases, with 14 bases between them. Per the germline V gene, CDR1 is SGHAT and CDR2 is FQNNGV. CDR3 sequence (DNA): TGTGCCAGCAGCTTAGATGGAAGCAGGGCTGAGTACTTC. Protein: CASSLDGSRAEYF.

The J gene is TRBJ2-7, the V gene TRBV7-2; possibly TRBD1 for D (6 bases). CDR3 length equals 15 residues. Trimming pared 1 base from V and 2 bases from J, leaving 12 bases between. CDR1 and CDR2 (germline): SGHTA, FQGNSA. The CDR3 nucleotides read TGTGCCAGCAGCTTAGGCGGCAGGGGACCCTACGAGCAGTACTTC. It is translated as CASSLGGRGPYEQYF.

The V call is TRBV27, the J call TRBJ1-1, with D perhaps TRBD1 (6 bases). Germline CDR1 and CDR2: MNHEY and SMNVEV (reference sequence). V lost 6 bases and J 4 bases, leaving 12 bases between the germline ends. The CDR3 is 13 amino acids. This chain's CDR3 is CASSLQGSTEAFF. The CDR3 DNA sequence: TGTGCCAGCAGCCTACAGGGATCCACTGAAGCTTTCTTT.

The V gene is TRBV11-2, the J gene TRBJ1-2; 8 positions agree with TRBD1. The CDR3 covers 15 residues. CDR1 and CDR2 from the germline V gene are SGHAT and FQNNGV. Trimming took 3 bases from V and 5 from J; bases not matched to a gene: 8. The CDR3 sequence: CASSFSGGSGYGYTF. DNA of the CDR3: TGTGCCAGCAGCTTCTCAGGGGGCAGCGGATATGGCTACACCTTC.

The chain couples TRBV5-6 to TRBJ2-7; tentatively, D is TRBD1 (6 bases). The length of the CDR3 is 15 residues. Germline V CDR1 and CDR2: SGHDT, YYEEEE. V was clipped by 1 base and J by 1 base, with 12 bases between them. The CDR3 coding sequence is TGTGCCAGCAGCTTGTATGGGACATCATCCTACGAGCAGTACTTC. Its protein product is CASSLYGTSSYEQYF.

DNA of the CDR3: TGTGCCAGCAGCTTAGGAGGGACAGATACGCAGTATTTT. Amino acids: CASSLGGTDTQYF. This chain joins TRBV7-9 and TRBJ2-3, with a possible D match to TRBD2 (5 bases). Germline loops: CDR1 SEHNR, CDR2 FQNEAQ (reference sequence). V was pared by 1 base and J by 3 bases, with 5 bases between. This CDR3 spans 13 amino acids.

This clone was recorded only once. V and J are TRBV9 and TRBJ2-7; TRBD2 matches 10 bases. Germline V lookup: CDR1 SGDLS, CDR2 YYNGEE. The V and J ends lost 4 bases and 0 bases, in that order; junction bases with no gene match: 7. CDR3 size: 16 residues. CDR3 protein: CASSPGLAEFSYEQYF. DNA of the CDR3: TGTGCCAGCAGCCCTGGACTAGCGGAATTCTCCTACGAGCAGTACTTC.

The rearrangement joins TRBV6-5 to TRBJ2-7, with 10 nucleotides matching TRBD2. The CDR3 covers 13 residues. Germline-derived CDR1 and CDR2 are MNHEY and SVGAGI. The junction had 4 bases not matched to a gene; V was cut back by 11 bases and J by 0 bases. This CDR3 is CAARLAGSYEQYF. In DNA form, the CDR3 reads TGTGCCGCCCGACTAGCGGGCTCCTACGAGCAGTACTTC.

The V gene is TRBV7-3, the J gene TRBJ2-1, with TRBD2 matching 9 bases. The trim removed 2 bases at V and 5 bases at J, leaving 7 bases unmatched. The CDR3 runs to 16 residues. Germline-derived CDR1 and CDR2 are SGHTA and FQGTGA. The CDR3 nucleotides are TGTGCCAGCAGCTTAGGGACTAGCCTTTCCCACAATGAGCAGTTCTTC. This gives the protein CASSLGTSLSHNEQFF. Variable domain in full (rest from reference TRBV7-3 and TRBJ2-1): GAGVSQTPSNKVTEKGKYVELRCDPISGHTALYWYRQSLGQGPEFLIYFQGTGAADDSGLPNDRFFAVRPEGSVSTLKIQRTERGDSAVYLCASSLGTSLSHNEQFFGPGTRLTVL.

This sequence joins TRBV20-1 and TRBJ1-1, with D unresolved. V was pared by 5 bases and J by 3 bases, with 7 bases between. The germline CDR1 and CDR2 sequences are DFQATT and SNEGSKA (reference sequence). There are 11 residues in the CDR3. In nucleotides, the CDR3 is TGCAGTGCTGCGGAGTACACTGAAGCTTTCTTT. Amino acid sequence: CSAAEYTEAFF.

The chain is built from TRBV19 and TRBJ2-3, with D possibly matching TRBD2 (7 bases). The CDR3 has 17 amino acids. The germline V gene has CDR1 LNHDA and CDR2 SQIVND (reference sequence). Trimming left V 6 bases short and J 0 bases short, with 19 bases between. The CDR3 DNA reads TGTGCCAGTAGACCCCGAATGGGGGGGCGGAGCACAGATACGCAGTATTTT. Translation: CASRPRMGGRSTDTQYF.

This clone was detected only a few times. The CDR3 region has the DNA TGCGCCAGCAGTGTGGTATGGCGGGCCTCAGATACGCAGTATTTT. Its protein product is CASSVVWRASDTQYF. The chain links TRBV10-2 to TRBJ2-3, with TRBD2 as a possible D gene (5 bases). V was pared by 4 bases and J by 4 bases, with 15 bases between. The CDR3 has 15 residues. Germline CDR1 is WSHSY and CDR2 is SAAADI.

The CDR3 DNA is TGTGCCAGCAGCTTAACCCAGGGGAGTCCTGAAGCTTTCTTT. It is translated as CASSLTQGSPEAFF. The chain employs TRBV7-3 and TRBJ1-1; D may be TRBD1 (6 bases). Germline CDR1 is SGHTA and CDR2 is FQGTGA. The CDR3 runs 14 residues. The germline V and J ends were trimmed by 0 bases and 6 bases, with 11 bases remaining between them.

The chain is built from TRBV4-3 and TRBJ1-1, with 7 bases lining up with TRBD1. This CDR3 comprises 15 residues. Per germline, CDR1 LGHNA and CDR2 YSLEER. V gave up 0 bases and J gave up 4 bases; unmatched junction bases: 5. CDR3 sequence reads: CASSQDQGGGTEAFF. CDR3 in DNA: TGCGCCAGCAGCCAAGATCAGGGGGGAGGCACTGAAGCTTTCTTT.

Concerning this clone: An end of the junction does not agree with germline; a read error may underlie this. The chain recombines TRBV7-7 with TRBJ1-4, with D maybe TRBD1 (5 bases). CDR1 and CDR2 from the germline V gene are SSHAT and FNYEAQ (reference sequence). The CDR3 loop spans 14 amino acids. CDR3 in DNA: TGTGCTAGCAGCTGGGACTTAGTTTTAGAAAAACTGTTTTTT. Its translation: CASSWDLVLEKLFF. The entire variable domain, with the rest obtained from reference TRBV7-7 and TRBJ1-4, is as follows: GAGVSQSPRYKVTKRGQDVTLRCDPISSHATLYWYQQALGQGPEFLTYFNYEAQPDKSGLPSDRFSAERPEGSISTLTIQRTEQRDSAMYRCASSWDLVLEKLFFGSGTQLSVL.

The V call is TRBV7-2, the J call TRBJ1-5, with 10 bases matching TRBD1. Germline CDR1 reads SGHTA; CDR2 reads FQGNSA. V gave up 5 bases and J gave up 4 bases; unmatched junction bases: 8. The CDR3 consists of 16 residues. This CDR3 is CASSLTGTGANQPQHF. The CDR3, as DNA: TGTGCCAGCAGCCTCACCGGGACAGGGGCGAATCAGCCCCAGCATTTT. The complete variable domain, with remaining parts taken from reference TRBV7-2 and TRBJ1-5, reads GAGVSQSPSNKVTEKGKDVELRCDPISGHTALYWYRQSLGQGLEFLIYFQGNSAPDKSGLPSDRFSAERTGGSVSTLTIQRTQQEDSAVYLCASSLTGTGANQPQHFGDGTRLSIL.

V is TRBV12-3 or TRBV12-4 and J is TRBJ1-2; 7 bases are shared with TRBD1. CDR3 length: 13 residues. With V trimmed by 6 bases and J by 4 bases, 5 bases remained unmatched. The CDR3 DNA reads TGTGCCAGCAGGACAGGGATTAGCTATGGCTACACCTTC. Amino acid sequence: CASRTGISYGYTF.